The 18 T cell receptor beta chains given below trace back to one sample, sequenced in a study of cytomegalovirus exposure and HLA in healthy donors. It was with 60 Vbeta and 13 Jbeta primers that the PCR ran. TCRdb's copy holds only in-frame clones and misses some; the assay was immunoSEQ multiplex PCR. Altogether around 120,000 clones are present, around 72% being singletons, with the ten largest covering roughly 8.2%. The specimen was PBMCs. Receptor source: a woman aged 40 to 50 in good health and CMV-seropositive.

The V call is TRBV29-1, the J call TRBJ2-5; 9 bases match TRBD2. The CDR3 extends over 13 amino acids. The V segment lost 6 bases and the J segment 2 bases; nucleotides outside the gene matches: 4. The germline V gene encodes CDR1 SQVTM and CDR2 ANQGSEA. CDR3 residues: CSVTTSGQETQYF. The DNA of the CDR3 is TGCAGCGTGACGACTAGCGGACAAGAGACCCAGTACTTC.

The table lists this clone with a count of one. V gene TRBV5-6 combines with J gene TRBJ1-2; 7 positions match TRBD1. Germline V gene lookup returns CDR1 SGHDT and CDR2 YYEEEE. CDR3 length: 14 amino acids. J gave up 4 bases and V 1 base, and 4 bases lay outside the gene matches. CDR3 bases: TGTGCCAGCAGCTTGTGGGACAGCGGCTATGGCTACACCTTC. It encodes CASSLWDSGYGYTF.

J is TRBJ2-6 and V is TRBV9; no reliable D call. CDR1 and CDR2 from the germline V gene are SGDLS and YYNGEE. With 3 bases removed from V and 1 base from J, the gap between germline ends came to 8 bases. The CDR3 length is 15 residues. This chain's CDR3 is CASSGQRSGANVLTF. The CDR3 DNA is TGTGCCAGCAGCGGCCAACGGTCTGGGGCCAACGTCCTGACTTTC.

This chain connects TRBV20-1 to TRBJ1-1; D is ambiguous. Germline CDR1 and CDR2: DFQATT and SNEGSKA (reference sequence). This CDR3 contains 10 residues. Trimming shortened V by 5 bases and J by 8 bases, and 9 bases separated the two germline ends. Here the CDR3 DNA reads TGCAGTGCTCTCCGGCGGGAAGCTTTCTTT. As protein: CSALRREAFF.

The chain is built from TRBV6-5 and TRBJ2-3; 7 bases are a match to TRBD2. With V trimmed by 2 bases and J by 4 bases, 6 bases remained unmatched. The CDR3 is 15 residues long. Germline-derived CDR1 and CDR2 are MNHEY and SVGAGI. The CDR3 sequence is CASSYGGEGPDTQYF. The CDR3 DNA is TGTGCCAGCAGTTACGGGGGGGAAGGTCCAGATACGCAGTATTTT.

The chain carries TRBV7-7 and TRBJ2-1, with 8 bases lining up with TRBD2. The trim removed 5 bases at V and 9 bases at J, leaving 6 bases unmatched. Germline values: CDR1 SSHAT, CDR2 FNYEAQ (reference sequence). This CDR3 comprises 13 residues. CDR3 DNA: TGTGCCAGCAGCCTGGGACTAGTAAGTGAGCAGTTCTTC. Translation: CASSLGLVSEQFF.

The genes are TRBV5-1 and TRBJ2-3, with 7 bases lining up with TRBD1. CDR1 is SGHRS, CDR2 YFSETQ, per germline. Losses at the gene ends were 3 bases for V and 5 bases for J; bases not matched to a gene: 9. CDR3 length: 15 residues. CDR3 bases: TGCGCCAGCAGCTCTGGACAGGTTGCTGGAGATACGCAGTATTTT. Protein product: CASSSGQVAGDTQYF.

The gene calls are TRBV6-1 and TRBJ1-1; D gene uncertain. V was pared by 5 bases and J by 4 bases, with 17 bases between. Germline V gene sequence: CDR1 MNHNS, CDR2 SASEGT. CDR3 length: 15 residues. The CDR3 nucleotides read TGTGCCAGCAGTACCGGACGTCCCCGGGGCACTGAAGCTTTCTTT. Protein sequence: CASSTGRPRGTEAFF.

The chain joins TRBV7-2 to TRBJ1-1; TRBD1 might be the D (6 bases). Germline loops: CDR1 SGHTA, CDR2 FQGNSA. The V end lost 0 bases, the J end lost 0 bases, and 14 bases lay between the germline ends. The CDR3 has 17 amino acids. The CDR3 DNA sequence: TGTGCCAGCAGCTTAGCGCAAGCAGGGGTAGTGAACACTGAAGCTTTCTTT. Its translation: CASSLAQAGVVNTEAFF.

The V call is TRBV5-6, the J call TRBJ2-3; TRBD2 agrees at 7 bases. The CDR3 covers 16 residues. Germline trimming cut 9 bases from V and 6 bases from J; bases unmatched to any gene: 19. The germline V gene encodes CDR1 SGHDT and CDR2 YYEEEE. The CDR3, as DNA: TGTGCCACCTCCTCTTGGGGGGGGGTCCTTTTGGATACGCAGTATTTT. Its translation is CATSSWGGVLLDTQYF.

This chain links TRBV7-8 with TRBJ1-4, with D hard to call. Germline values: CDR1 SGHVS, CDR2 FQNEAQ. V was shortened by 3 bases and J by 5 bases, with 13 bases between the two germline ends. The CDR3 extends over 15 amino acids. The CDR3 DNA reads as TGTGCCAGCAGCTTTCGTGGGCCAGAGAATGAAAAACTGTTTTTT. It specifies CASSFRGPENEKLFF. Supplemented by reference TRBV7-8 and TRBJ1-4, the full variable domain reads GAGVSQSPRYKVAKRGQDVALRCDPISGHVSLFWYQQALGQGPEFLTYFQNEAQLDKSGLPSDRFFAERPEGSVSTLKIQRTQQEDSAVYLCASSFRGPENEKLFFGSGTQLSVL.

This clone was counted once. V and J are TRBV7-3 and TRBJ2-7, with 8 bases matching TRBD2. The CDR3 loop spans 13 amino acids. Trimming cost V 5 bases and J 1 base; bases outside gene matches: 1. Germline V gene sequence: CDR1 SGHTA, CDR2 FQGTGA. The CDR3 region has the DNA TGTGCCAGCAGCCGGGGGGGGTCCTACGAGCAGTACTTC. It codes for CASSRGGSYEQYF. Combining the CDR3 with reference TRBV7-3 and TRBJ2-7 gives the whole variable domain GAGVSQTPSNKVTEKGKYVELRCDPISGHTALYWYRQSLGQGPEFLIYFQGTGAADDSGLPNDRFFAVRPEGSVSTLKIQRTERGDSAVYLCASSRGGSYEQYFGPGTRLTVT.

This rearrangement joins TRBV5-1 to TRBJ1-1; 10 nucleotides agree with TRBD1. After removal of 4 bases from V and 4 bases from J, the junction contained 7 bases not matched to a gene. Germline CDR1 reads SGHRS; CDR2 reads YFSETQ. This CDR3 region has 15 residues. The CDR3 loop is CASSDGQGVGTEAFF. CDR3 sequence (DNA): TGCGCCAGCAGCGACGGACAGGGGGTTGGCACTGAAGCTTTCTTT.

This chain joins TRBV28 and TRBJ1-1, with 10 bases matching TRBD1. The CDR3 consists of 17 residues. V lost 5 bases and J lost 1; bases outside the gene matches: 10. CDR1 and CDR2 (germline): MDHEN, SYDVKM. The CDR3: CASSLGTGAGRNTEAFF. DNA of the CDR3: TGTGCCAGCAGTCTAGGGACAGGGGCTGGACGGAACACTGAAGCTTTCTTT.

V usage is TRBV6-1 and J usage is TRBJ2-5; 9 bases line up with TRBD2. V trimming: 4 bases; J trimming: 0 bases; junction bases outside the gene matches: 6. CDR3 length: 16 amino acids. CDR1 and CDR2 (germline): MNHNS, SASEGT. In DNA form, the CDR3 reads TGTGCCAGCAGTGCCCACAGCGGGGGGTACCAAGAGACCCAGTACTTC. Its protein is CASSAHSGGYQETQYF.

The chain employs TRBV2 and TRBJ2-1; 8 nucleotides agree with TRBD1. The V and J ends lost 6 bases and 4 bases, in that order; junction bases with no gene match: 2. The germline gives CDR1 SNHLY, CDR2 FYNNEI. This CDR3 region has 13 residues. The CDR3, as DNA: TGTGCCAGCAGAAGACAGGGGTACAATGAGCAGTTCTTC. It specifies CASRRQGYNEQFF.

The chain uses TRBV15 and TRBJ2-1; 11 nucleotides align to TRBD2. Germline CDR1 and CDR2: LNHNV and YYDKDF (reference sequence). The CDR3 totals 15 residues. V shed 5 bases, J shed 7 bases, and the junction held 7 bases outside the gene matches. The chain's CDR3 is CATSYSGGAWNEQFF. The CDR3 nucleotides read TGTGCCACCAGCTATAGCGGGGGGGCCTGGAATGAGCAGTTCTTC.

The chain has TRBV5-1 and TRBJ2-1; 8 bases are shared with TRBD2. Germline lookup yields CDR1 SGHRS and CDR2 YFSETQ. The CDR3 is 16 amino acids. With 4 bases clipped from V and 7 bases from J, the junction kept 13 bases outside the gene matches. The CDR3 nucleotides read TGCGCCAGCAGCAGACTCCCACGGGGGGGCCGGAATGAGCAGTTCTTC. Translating gives CASSRLPRGGRNEQFF.